This record looks at one T cell receptor (beta chain) sequence and its context. Trimming removed 8 bases from V and 3 bases from J; junction bases left unmatched: 4. This CDR3 contains 13 residues. Germline V gene data show CDR1 as ENHRY and CDR2 as SYGVKD. The data were taken from a study of blood T cell repertoires in COVID-19. As for the study in general: The United States, Italy and Spain were the sources of the acute and convalescent COVID-19 samples. T cells, B-cell-depleted T cells, or PBMCs supplied cDNA or gDNA.

Original processing notes: Nucleated cell counts were estimated from reference gene primer amplification. Libraries were prepared by immunoSEQ multiplex PCR; TCRdb keeps only in-frame clonotypes and omits some of them. V and J calls and clone size are given by that table; D and trimming were obtained from the DNA. The sample gives 80,000 to 90,000 clones, about 85% of which show up once; about 2% is in the top ten. The rearrangement links TRBV10-3 to TRBJ2-7, with 10 bases lining up with TRBD1. The TCR originated in a woman between 65 and 79 years old with acute or convalescent COVID-19. Sequenced: peripheral blood. Here the CDR3 reads CAIRQGANYEQYF. DNA for the CDR3: TGTGCCATCCGACAGGGGGCTAACTACGAGCAGTACTTC.